This TCR beta chain was obtained from a study of sequential checkpoint blockade in melanoma. Study context: First-line arms were nivolumab then ipilimumab, or the reverse, randomized 1:1. Maintenance nivolumab came after either treatment sequence.

V lost 6 bases, J lost 2 bases, and 12 bases stayed unmatched. Germline CDR1 is SGHAT and CDR2 is FQNNGV. The CDR3 extends over 16 amino acids. As for treatment: randomized to nivolumab then ipilimumab (arm A) or the reverse (arm B). No patient had prior DNA-damaging chemotherapy. PBMC sorting kept live CD3+CD8+ cells without CD19 or CD56. The table came from immunoSEQ multiplex PCR; TCRdb's copy has only in-frame clones and leaves some out. This sample has about 8,200 clones, with about 50% found just once. Source: CD8+ T cells sorted from blood (inferred from file names), taken from a patient given nivolumab and ipilimumab in sequence. The TCR comes from a human donor with melanoma. V usage is TRBV11-2 and J usage is TRBJ2-7; 8 nucleotides match TRBD2. In DNA form, the CDR3 reads TGTGCCAGCAGGGACCTTACTAGCGGAGAAGCCTACGAGCAGTACTTC. This encodes CASRDLTSGEAYEQYF.